The T cell receptor beta chain described here comes from a study of siplizumab effects on memory and regulatory T cells. Study outcomes and limitations: The alloresponse seemed to draw substantially on naive T cells, which appeared more diverse than memory cells. There were only a minor fraction of alloreactive clones that mapped to unstimulated subsets. Proliferating siplizumab-cultured Tregs lacked confirmed suppressive function.

For every sample, 75,000 to 100,000 TCR templates were assayed. The data were produced by immunoSEQ multiplex PCR, yet TCRdb's version contains in-frame clones alone and is incomplete. Among roughly 100,000 clones listed, 80% to 95% were seen once. Comments on this clone: As yet, its antigen is unknown.

V gave up 6 bases and J gave up 7 bases, with 17 bases separating them. Germline values: CDR1 SGHTA, CDR2 FQGNSA. The CDR3 runs 14 residues. The clonotype comes from a human donor in good health. Source material: CD4+ T cells sorted from blood. The V call is TRBV7-2, the J call TRBJ2-3, with no clear D. CDR3 DNA: TGTGCCAGCAGAACTGGATCTATTGGCTATACGCAGTATTTT. This gives the protein CASRTGSIGYTQYF.